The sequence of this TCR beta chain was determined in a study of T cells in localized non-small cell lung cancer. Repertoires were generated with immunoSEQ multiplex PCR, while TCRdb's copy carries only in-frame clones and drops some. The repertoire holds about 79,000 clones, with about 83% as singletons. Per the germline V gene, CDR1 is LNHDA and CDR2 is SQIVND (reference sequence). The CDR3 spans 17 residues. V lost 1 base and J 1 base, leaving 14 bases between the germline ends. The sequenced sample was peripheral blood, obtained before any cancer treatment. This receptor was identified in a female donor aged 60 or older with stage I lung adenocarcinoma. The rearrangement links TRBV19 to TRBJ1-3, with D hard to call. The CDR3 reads CASSIGTGDFSGNTIYF. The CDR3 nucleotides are TGTGCCAGTAGTATAGGGACCGGAGACTTTTCTGGAAACACCATATATTTT.